This T cell receptor (beta chain) was captured in a study of high-grade serous ovarian cancer treatment subgroups. Study-level findings and limits: CDR1 and CDR2 were left unanalyzed; analyses focused on CDR3. Different patients shared almost no repertoire; same-patient tumors shared about 0.1 to 0.79.

Tumor samples were obtained before definitive surgery or chemotherapy. The germline gives CDR1 MDHEN, CDR2 SYDVKM. Between the trimmed V and J ends, which lost 5 bases and 0 bases, there was a span of 11 bases. CDR3 length: 15 residues. Remarks on this clone: Its target is not known.

Produced via immunoSEQ multiplex PCR; TCRdb's table is partial and in-frame only. The sample shows about 11,000 clones, around four fifths of them seen only once. The sequencing sample was made of tumor tissue. The origin of this receptor is a human donor with high-grade serous ovarian cancer. This sequence joins TRBV28 and TRBJ1-3; a weak D match, TRBD1 (5 bases). The CDR3 DNA follows: TGTGCCAGCAGTCGCAGGGCCAACTCTGGAAACACCATATATTTT. It yields the protein CASSRRANSGNTIYF.